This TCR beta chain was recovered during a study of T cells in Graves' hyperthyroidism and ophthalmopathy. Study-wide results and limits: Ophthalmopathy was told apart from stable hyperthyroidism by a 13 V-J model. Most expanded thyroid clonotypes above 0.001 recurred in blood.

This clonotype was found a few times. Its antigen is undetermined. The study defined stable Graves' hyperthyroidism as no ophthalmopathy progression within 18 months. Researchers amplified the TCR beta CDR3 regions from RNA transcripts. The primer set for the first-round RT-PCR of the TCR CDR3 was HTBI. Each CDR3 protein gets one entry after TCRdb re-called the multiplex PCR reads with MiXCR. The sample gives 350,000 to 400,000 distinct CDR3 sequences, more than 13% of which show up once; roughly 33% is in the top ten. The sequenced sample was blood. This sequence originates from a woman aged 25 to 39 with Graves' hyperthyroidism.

CDR3: CASSLGPAGTLEQYF. The CDR3 DNA sequence: TGCGCCAGCAGCTTAGGGCCAGCGGGTACCCTCGAGCAGTACTTC. This chain joins TRBV5-1 and TRBJ2-7; TRBD2 might be the D (6 bases). The CDR3 runs 15 residues. Germline CDR1 SGHRS, CDR2 YFSETQ. Between the trimmed V and J ends, which lost 2 bases and 6 bases, there was a span of 18 bases.